Listed below are T cell receptor beta chains from one sample, sequenced in a study of OX40 agonist ivuxolimab in advanced cancers. Assay used: immunoSEQ multiplex PCR; TCRdb lists only in-frame clones, some missing. The top ten clones hold just over 0.6% of a sample with around 60,000 clones, 70% to 90% of them seen once. The material sequenced was CD4+ or CD8+ T cells sorted from blood, taken in a trial of the OX40 agonist ivuxolimab. These receptors were taken from an adult with an advanced solid tumor such as melanoma, head and neck, liver or kidney cancer. CDR3s include the opening cysteine and the closing phenylalanine or tryptophan. The D gene is left open where the match is weak. The size entry is marked missing in some rows and otherwise reads once, few, many or a size class.

TRBJ1-3 | once | - | TRBV18 | CASSPRFRDSVGGNTIYF | TGTGCCAGCTCACCACGTTTTCGCGACAGCGTCGGTGGAAACACCATATATTTT
TRBJ2-1 | - | - | TRBV5-1 | CASSLVPSGYNEQFF | TGCGCCAGCAGCTTGGTACCCAGCGGCTACAATGAGCAGTTCTTC
TRBJ2-3 | - | TRBD2 | TRBV4-1 | CASSRFGTSGFTDTQYF | TGCGCCAGCAGCCGCTTTGGGACTAGCGGGTTTACAGATACGCAGTATTTT
TRBJ2-5 | - | - | TRBV9 | CASSVGGADQETQYF | TGTGCCAGCAGCGTAGGGGGGGCGGACCAAGAGACCCAGTACTTC
TRBJ1-2 | - | - | TRBV6-5 | CASRRGGPYGYTF | TGTGCCAGCAGGCGCGGAGGGCCCTATGGCTACACCTTC
TRBJ2-2 | - | - | TRBV19 | CASTIGQGLGGELFF | TGTGCCAGTACCATCGGGCAGGGATTAGGCGGGGAGCTGTTTTTT
TRBJ2-1 | - | TRBD1 | TRBV6-1 | CASRDRGYNEQFF | TGTGCCAGCAGGGACAGGGGTTACAATGAGCAGTTCTTC
TRBJ2-1 | - | TRBD2 | TRBV5-1 | CASSLALAGRGEQFF | TGCGCCAGCAGCTTGGCCTTAGCGGGGCGTGGTGAGCAGTTCTTC
TRBJ1-1 | - | - | TRBV5-4 | CASSLDQTLNTEAFF | TGTGCCAGCAGCTTGGACCAGACTTTGAACACTGAAGCTTTCTTT
TRBJ2-7 | - | - | TRBV28 | CASSEGVLYEQYF | TGTGCCAGCAGTGAGGGAGTACTCTACGAGCAGTACTTC
TRBJ2-2 | - | TRBD2 | TRBV7-2 | CASSLDSGLAGSGELFF | TGTGCCAGCAGCTTAGATTCTGGGCTAGCGGGAAGCGGGGAGCTGTTTTTT
TRBJ2-3 | - | TRBD2 | TRBV4-1 | CASSQDSLAGGFADTQYF | TGCGCCAGCAGCCAAGATTCCCTGGCGGGAGGCTTTGCAGATACGCAGTATTTT
TRBJ2-3 | - | - | TRBV28 | CASSFIGSGTDTQYF | TGTGCCAGCAGTTTTATCGGTTCGGGCACAGATACGCAGTATTTT
TRBJ2-3 | once | - | TRBV27 | CASSFSPDTQYF | TGTGCCAGCAGTTTTAGTCCAGATACGCAGTATTTT
TRBJ2-1 | - | TRBD1 | TRBV11-2 | CASSLDGTGYIF | TGTGCCAGCAGCTTAGACGGGACAGGGTACATCTTC
TRBJ2-1 | - | TRBD1 | TRBV6-6 | CASSYSRQGFEQFF | TGTGCCAGCAGTTACTCGCGACAGGGATTTGAGCAGTTCTTC
TRBJ2-7 | - | TRBD2 | TRBV19 | CASSPGLAGRYEQYF | TGTGCCAGTAGTCCGGGACTAGCGGGGAGATACGAGCAGTACTTC
TRBJ2-3 | - | TRBD2 | TRBV27 | CAGGDSTDTQYF | TGTGCCGGGGGGGACAGCACAGATACGCAGTATTTT
TRBJ2-7 | - | TRBD1 | TRBV2 | CASSGTGATYEQYF | TGTGCCAGCAGTGGGACAGGGGCGACCTACGAGCAGTACTTC
TRBJ2-4 | - | - | TRBV5-5 | CASTPHPLRELAKNIQYF | TGTGCCAGCACTCCTCATCCCCTCAGGGAATTAGCCAAAAACATTCAGTACTTC
TRBJ2-3 | - | TRBD2 | TRBV6-6 | CASNLAGGSTDTQYF | TGTGCCAGCAATCTAGCGGGAGGGAGCACAGATACGCAGTATTTT
TRBJ1-1 | - | TRBD1 | TRBV27 | CASSSARDSEAFF | TGTGCCAGCAGTTCCGCCCGGGACAGTGAAGCTTTCTTT
TRBJ1-5 | few | - | TRBV9 | CASSVDPGGLNQPQHF | TGTGCCAGCAGCGTAGATCCGGGGGGGCTCAATCAGCCCCAGCATTTT
TRBJ2-7 | - | TRBD1 | TRBV6-5 | CASSPSRTGTYEQYF | TGTGCCAGCAGTCCCTCCCGGACAGGGACCTACGAGCAGTACTTC
TRBJ2-7 | - | TRBD2 | TRBV10-3 | CATGLSGRTYEQYF | TGTGCCACCGGTTTGAGCGGGAGGACCTACGAGCAGTACTTC
TRBJ1-6 | few | TRBD1 | TRBV6-6 | CASSPRGTGASPLHF | TGTGCCAGCAGCCCCCGTGGGACAGGGGCATCACCCCTCCACTTT
TRBJ2-4 | - | - | TRBV7-2 | CASSPDSGPSIQYF | TGTGCCAGCAGCCCCGACTCCGGGCCGAGCATTCAGTACTTC
TRBJ2-3 | - | - | TRBV2 | CASRGDPTDTQYF | TGTGCCAGCAGGGGGGATCCTACGGATACGCAGTATTTT
TRBJ1-4 | - | - | TRBV30 | CAWSDRRGREKLFF | TGTGCCTGGAGTGATCGGCGGGGACGTGAAAAACTGTTTTTT
TRBJ2-3 | - | - | TRBV7-3 | CASSTSGAHTDTQYF | TGTGCCAGCAGCACATCCGGGGCACACACAGATACGCAGTATTTT
TRBJ2-1 | - | TRBD2 | TRBV29-1 | CSVGLAGNYNEQFF | TGCAGCGTTGGACTAGCGGGAAACTACAATGAGCAGTTCTTC
TRBJ2-2 | once | - | TRBV30 | CAWRAGPNTGELFF | TGTGCCTGGAGGGCGGGACCTAACACCGGGGAGCTGTTTTTT
TRBJ1-1 | - | - | TRBV5-4 | CASSLGQDTEAFF | TGTGCCAGCAGCTTGGGACAGGACACTGAAGCTTTCTTT
TRBJ2-7 | - | TRBD2 | TRBV7-9 | CASSPSGSVYEQYF | TGTGCCAGCAGCCCTAGCGGGAGCGTCTACGAGCAGTACTTC
TRBJ2-1 | - | - | TRBV5-1 | CASSFSRVYNEQFF | TGCGCCAGCAGCTTCAGCAGAGTCTACAATGAGCAGTTCTTC
TRBJ2-7 | - | TRBD1 | TRBV30 | CAWRRTGFYEQYF | TGTGCCTGGAGGCGGACAGGGTTTTACGAGCAGTACTTC
TRBJ2-1 | - | TRBD2 | TRBV27 | CASSYSGRTNEQFF | TGTGCCAGCAGCTATAGCGGGAGAACTAATGAGCAGTTCTTC
TRBJ1-5 | - | - | TRBV5-8 | CASSLGQVGPQHF | TGTGCCAGCAGCTTGGGACAGGTCGGTCCCCAGCATTTT
TRBJ2-2 | - | - | TRBV5-6 | CASSLEWTGELFF | TGTGCCAGCAGCTTAGAATGGACCGGGGAGCTGTTTTTT
TRBJ2-7 | - | - | TRBV27 | CASSLSGTANYEQYF | TGTGCCAGCAGTTTAAGCGGGACAGCGAACTACGAGCAGTACTTC
TRBJ2-1 | - | TRBD2 | TRBV18 | CASSPRLAGGNNEQFF | TGTGCCAGCTCACCACGACTAGCGGGAGGGAACAATGAGCAGTTCTTC
TRBJ1-5 | - | - | TRBV23-1 | CASSWTDSNQPQHF | TGCGCCAGCAGTTGGACGGATAGCAATCAGCCCCAGCATTTT
TRBJ1-5 | - | TRBD1 | TRBV2 | CASRPRTGGNQPQHF | TGTGCCAGCAGACCTAGGACAGGGGGAAATCAGCCCCAGCATTTT
TRBJ2-3 | - | - | TRBV5-5 | CASSLGDSSTDTQYF | TGTGCCAGCAGCTTGGGGGACTCAAGCACAGATACGCAGTATTTT
TRBJ1-5 | once | - | TRBV6-4 | CASNTSLGGQPQHF | TGTGCCAGCAACACAAGTTTAGGCGGTCAGCCCCAGCATTTT
TRBJ2-1 | - | TRBD2 | TRBV23-1 | CASVQWEGRDEQFF | TGCGCCAGCGTTCAGTGGGAGGGCCGCGATGAGCAGTTCTTC
TRBJ1-3 | - | - | TRBV29-1 | CSASGSGNTIYF | TGCAGCGCCTCAGGGTCTGGAAACACCATATATTTT
TRBJ2-7 | - | TRBD1 | TRBV5-1 | CASRYSWTGSYEQYF | TGCGCCAGCAGGTATTCTTGGACAGGATCCTACGAGCAGTACTTC
TRBJ1-5 | - | - | TRBV6-6 | CASSRGRPQHF | TGTGCCAGCAGTCGAGGGCGGCCCCAGCATTTT
TRBJ2-3 | - | TRBD2 | TRBV29-1 | CSVPGLAGPRTDTQYF | TGCAGCGTCCCGGGACTAGCGGGACCGCGCACAGATACGCAGTATTTT
TRBJ2-5 | - | - | TRBV6-1 | CASSELGTTQYF | TGTGCCAGCAGTGAATTGGGAACCACCCAGTACTTC